These T cell receptor beta chains were read from a single sample in a study of blood T cell repertoires in COVID-19. TCRdb's copy holds only in-frame clones and misses some; the assay was immunoSEQ multiplex PCR. This sample yields 150,000 to 200,000 clones, of which around 86% are seen a single time; over 10% belongs to the top ten. Material: peripheral blood. These receptors originate from a man in his 70s who had recovered from COVID-19. The CDR3 runs from the conserved cysteine through the conserved F or W. The D gene is left open where the match is weak. Where a row states a size, it is once, few, many or the class of an expanded clone; other rows omit it.

length: 17; J: TRBJ2-7; D: TRBD1; V: TRBV7-8; size: NA; CDR3: CASSLARPGQGAQEQYF; DNA: TGTGCCAGCAGCTTAGCAAGGCCGGGACAGGGGGCGCAAGAGCAGTACTTC
length: 15; J: TRBJ1-5; D: NA; V: TRBV11-2; size: NA; CDR3: CASSPDLGSNQPQHF; DNA: TGTGCCAGCAGCCCCGACTTAGGTAGCAATCAGCCCCAGCATTTT
length: 15; J: TRBJ1-5; D: NA; V: TRBV19; size: NA; CDR3: CASSMLGSRDQPQHF; DNA: TGTGCCAGTAGTATGTTGGGGAGTCGGGATCAGCCCCAGCATTTT
length: 14; J: TRBJ2-5; D: NA; V: TRBV9; size: NA; CDR3: CASSRGGGVETQYF; DNA: TGTGCCAGCAGCCGTGGAGGGGGCGTGGAGACCCAGTACTTC
length: 14; J: TRBJ1-5; D: NA; V: TRBV27; size: NA; CDR3: CASSLDGRNQPQHF; DNA: TGTGCCAGCAGTCTAGACGGCCGCAATCAGCCCCAGCATTTT
length: 15; J: TRBJ1-4; D: TRBD1; V: TRBV15; size: NA; CDR3: CATSRDRERNEKLFF; DNA: TGTGCCACCAGCAGGGACAGGGAAAGAAATGAAAAACTGTTTTTT
length: 15; J: TRBJ2-3; D: TRBD1; V: TRBV6-5; size: NA; CDR3: CASSLGQGATDTQYF; DNA: TGTGCCAGCAGCCTCGGACAGGGGGCAACAGATACGCAGTATTTT
length: 15; J: TRBJ1-1; D: TRBD1; V: TRBV7-2; size: NA; CDR3: CASSLGQGANTEAFF; DNA: TGTGCCAGCAGCTTGGGACAGGGAGCGAATACTGAAGCTTTCTTT
length: 16; J: TRBJ2-1; D: NA; V: TRBV19; size: NA; CDR3: CASSIPPGSSYNEQFF; DNA: TGTGCCAGTAGTATCCCGCCCGGGAGCTCCTACAATGAGCAGTTCTTC
length: 16; J: TRBJ2-3; D: TRBD2; V: TRBV9; size: NA; CDR3: CASSPPSGWGTDTQYF; DNA: TGTGCCAGCAGCCCCCCTAGCGGTTGGGGCACAGATACGCAGTATTTT
length: 13; J: TRBJ2-1; D: TRBD2; V: TRBV10-1; size: NA; CDR3: CASSEYGTSEQFF; DNA: TGCGCCAGCAGTGAATACGGGACTAGCGAGCAGTTCTTC
length: 15; J: TRBJ1-2; D: TRBD1; V: TRBV11-2; size: NA; CDR3: CASSQGQALDGGYTF; DNA: TGTGCCAGCAGCCAAGGACAGGCCCTGGATGGTGGCTACACCTTC
length: 15; J: TRBJ2-2; D: NA; V: TRBV4-1; size: NA; CDR3: CASSQEILATGELFF; DNA: TGCGCCAGCAGCCAAGAGATCCTAGCAACCGGGGAGCTGTTTTTT
length: 17; J: TRBJ1-3; D: TRBD1; V: TRBV7-9; size: NA; CDR3: CASSSTDRDNTGNTIYF; DNA: TGTGCCAGCAGCTCAACGGACAGGGATAATACGGGAAACACCATATATTTT
length: 15; J: TRBJ2-1; D: NA; V: TRBV6-5; size: NA; CDR3: CASSYSRGPYNEQFF; DNA: TGTGCCAGCAGTTACTCCAGGGGCCCCTACAATGAGCAGTTCTTC
length: 13; J: TRBJ2-1; D: NA; V: TRBV5-4; size: once; CDR3: CASTNGLYNEQFF; DNA: TGTGCCAGCACCAACGGACTCTACAATGAGCAGTTCTTC
length: 15; J: TRBJ2-1; D: NA; V: TRBV7-2; size: few; CDR3: CASSPPDTFYNEQFF; DNA: TGTGCCAGCAGTCCGCCGGACACATTTTACAATGAGCAGTTCTTC
length: 15; J: TRBJ2-3; D: NA; V: TRBV27; size: NA; CDR3: CASSSGRRATDTQYF; DNA: TGTGCCAGCAGTTCCGGACGGAGGGCCACAGATACGCAGTATTTT
length: 14; J: TRBJ2-1; D: TRBD1; V: TRBV27; size: NA; CDR3: CASSFPAGGHEQFF; DNA: TGTGCCAGCAGTTTCCCTGCAGGGGGCCACGAGCAGTTCTTC
length: 12; J: TRBJ1-1; D: NA; V: TRBV11-2; size: NA; CDR3: CASSLYGTEAFF; DNA: TGTGCCAGCAGCTTATATGGGACAGAAGCTTTCTTT
length: 14; J: TRBJ2-7; D: NA; V: TRBV4-3; size: NA; CDR3: CASSQDSGPYEQYF; DNA: TGCGCCAGCAGCCAAGATAGCGGACCCTACGAGCAGTACTTC
length: 17; J: TRBJ1-1; D: NA; V: TRBV27; size: NA; CDR3: CASSLSRVGFMNTEAFF; DNA: TGTGCCAGCAGTTTATCCAGGGTCGGATTCATGAACACTGAAGCTTTCTTT
length: 14; J: TRBJ2-7; D: NA; V: TRBV19; size: NA; CDR3: CASSIVAGPGEQYF; DNA: TGTGCCAGTAGTATAGTGGCAGGGCCTGGAGAGCAGTACTTC
length: 14; J: TRBJ1-5; D: NA; V: TRBV7-8; size: NA; CDR3: CASSLTQGNQPQHF; DNA: TGTGCCAGCAGCTTAACTCAGGGTAATCAGCCCCAGCATTTT
length: 17; J: TRBJ2-5; D: TRBD2; V: TRBV9; size: many; CDR3: CASSVDASGIRGETQYF; DNA: TGTGCCAGCAGCGTCGATGCTAGCGGGATCCGAGGGGAGACCCAGTACTTC
length: 12; J: TRBJ1-1; D: NA; V: TRBV2; size: NA; CDR3: CASSEVAVEAFF; DNA: TGTGCCAGCAGTGAAGTGGCCGTAGAAGCTTTCTTT
length: 17; J: TRBJ2-1; D: NA; V: TRBV5-1; size: NA; CDR3: CASSLMQDTFSYNEQFF; DNA: TGCGCCAGCAGCTTGATGCAGGACACCTTCTCCTACAATGAGCAGTTCTTC
length: 15; J: TRBJ1-5; D: NA; V: TRBV5-8; size: NA; CDR3: CASSQKVQVNQPQHF; DNA: TGTGCCAGCAGCCAAAAGGTCCAGGTCAATCAGCCCCAGCATTTT
length: 12; J: TRBJ2-2; D: NA; V: TRBV28; size: NA; CDR3: CASNTNTGELFF; DNA: TGTGCCAGCAATACGAACACCGGGGAGCTGTTTTTT
length: 15; J: TRBJ2-7; D: TRBD1; V: TRBV5-4; size: NA; CDR3: CASSLEGRGSNEQYF; DNA: TGTGCCAGCAGCTTGGAGGGCAGGGGGTCGAATGAGCAGTACTTC
length: 13; J: TRBJ1-2; D: TRBD1; V: TRBV29-1; size: NA; CDR3: CSVGTGGPYGYTF; DNA: TGCAGCGTTGGTACAGGGGGCCCCTATGGCTACACCTTC
length: 15; J: TRBJ2-1; D: TRBD2; V: TRBV27; size: NA; CDR3: CASSPSTSGNTEQFF; DNA: TGTGCCAGCAGTCCCTCGACTAGCGGGAATACTGAGCAGTTCTTC
length: 13; J: TRBJ2-1; D: TRBD2; V: TRBV19; size: few; CDR3: CASGLAGVGEQFF; DNA: TGTGCCAGCGGACTAGCGGGAGTCGGAGAGCAGTTCTTC
length: 12; J: TRBJ1-1; D: NA; V: TRBV6-2/TRBV6-3; size: NA; CDR3: CASSPQYTEAFF; DNA: TGTGCCAGCAGTCCACAGTACACTGAAGCTTTCTTT
length: 15; J: TRBJ1-2; D: NA; V: TRBV28; size: NA; CDR3: CASSLSQPTNYGYTF; DNA: TGTGCCAGCAGTTTATCACAGCCCACTAACTATGGCTACACCTTC
length: 13; J: TRBJ1-1; D: NA; V: TRBV27; size: NA; CDR3: CASSGQGNTEAFF; DNA: TGTGCCAGCAGCGGGCAGGGGAACACTGAAGCTTTCTTT
length: 17; J: TRBJ1-2; D: NA; V: TRBV4-3; size: NA; CDR3: CASSQDSRVVREGGYTF; DNA: TGCGCCAGCAGCCAAGATTCACGAGTCGTCCGGGAGGGTGGCTACACCTTC
length: 14; J: TRBJ2-1; D: NA; V: TRBV28; size: NA; CDR3: CASRRGAFRNEQFF; DNA: TGTGCCAGCAGGCGGGGTGCCTTTCGAAATGAGCAGTTCTTC
length: 16; J: TRBJ1-6; D: TRBD1; V: TRBV2; size: NA; CDR3: CASTLDRGTNNSPLHF; DNA: TGTGCCAGCACCCTGGACAGGGGGACCAATAATTCACCCCTCCACTTT
length: 13; J: TRBJ2-5; D: NA; V: TRBV18; size: NA; CDR3: CASSPQDQETQYF; DNA: TGTGCCAGCTCACCTCAGGACCAAGAGACCCAGTACTTC